What follows are 14 T cell receptor beta chains derived from one specimen sequenced in a study of siplizumab effects on memory and regulatory T cells. TCRdb's table, derived via immunoSEQ multiplex PCR, lists solely in-frame clones and lacks some. Among more than 95,000 clones listed, about 94% were seen once. The specimen sequenced was Tregs sorted from blood. These TCRs come from a human donor in good health.

The genes are TRBV5-1 and TRBJ1-2; 7 bases map to TRBD1. The CDR3 runs 17 residues. The J segment lost 8 bases and the V segment lost 0 bases, leaving 16 bases of the junction unmatched. Germline lookup yields CDR1 SGHRS and CDR2 YFSETQ. CDR3 nucleotides: TGCGCCAGCAGCTTGGCCCTGGGTCTCCAGGGGGGCAGGGGCTACACCTTC. It is translated as CASSLALGLQGGRGYTF.

The rearrangement uses TRBV2 and TRBJ2-1; 8 bases agree with TRBD2. Germline trimming cut 2 bases from V and 7 bases from J; bases unmatched to any gene: 7. This CDR3 has 15 amino acids. Germline V gene sequence: CDR1 SNHLY, CDR2 FYNNEI. The CDR3 bases are TGTGCCAGCAGTGAATGGCGGGGGGCGAGGAATGAGCAGTTCTTC. Residues: CASSEWRGARNEQFF.

To note about this clone: The junction departs from the called germline gene at one end, perhaps through a read error. This sequence joins TRBV6-1 and TRBJ1-4; no definite D call. Germline CDR1 is MNHNS and CDR2 is SASEGT. The CDR3 has 14 amino acids. CDR3 sequence reads: CASSEIGANGKLFF. The CDR3 DNA reads as TGTGCCAGCAGTGAAATCGGCGCAAATGGAAAACTGTTTTTT.

There are a few counts of this clone. J is TRBJ1-2 and V is TRBV11-2; 7 bases line up with TRBD1. The germline CDR1 and CDR2 sequences are SGHAT and FQNNGV. The CDR3 is 13 residues long. Trimming removed 5 bases from V and 4 bases from J; junction bases left unmatched: 4. The CDR3 DNA reads as TGTGCCAGCAGCCGGGGACAGTTCTATGGCTACACCTTC. This translates into CASSRGQFYGYTF.

The chain links TRBV4-2 to TRBJ2-7; D is tentatively TRBD1 or TRBD2 (5 bases each). This CDR3 has 15 residues. The germline CDR1 and CDR2 sequences are LGHNA and YNFKEQ. V was shortened by 3 bases and J by 3 bases, with 15 bases between the two germline ends. The CDR3 DNA reads as TGTGCCAGCAGCCAGAGGGACGGAGCCGGCTACGAGCAGTACTTC. Translation gives CASSQRDGAGYEQYF.

This clone has just one count. This rearrangement joins TRBV14 to TRBJ1-4; maybe TRBD1 (5 bases). This CDR3 spans 13 amino acids. The germline CDR1 and CDR2 sequences are SGHDN and FVKESK. The V gene lost 2 bases and the J gene lost 8 bases, with 9 bases spanning the gap. CDR3 residues: CASSQNRGEKLFF. The CDR3 DNA follows: TGTGCCAGCAGCCAAAACCGGGGGGAAAAACTGTTTTTT.

The V call is TRBV6-1, the J call TRBJ2-5; 7 bases align to TRBD1. Germline lookup yields CDR1 MNHNS and CDR2 SASEGT. The CDR3 totals 12 residues. V lost 6 bases and J lost 14; bases outside the gene matches: 12. DNA for the CDR3: TGTGCCAGCAGCCCTACAACAGGGGTCCCCTACTTC. It codes for CASSPTTGVPYF.

V is TRBV6-6 and J is TRBJ2-1; D unclear. Germline V CDR1 and CDR2: MNHNY, SVGAGI (reference sequence). This CDR3 contains 14 residues. Trimming pared 6 bases from V and 2 bases from J, leaving 11 bases between. The CDR3 region has the DNA TGTGCCAGCAGCGCATTGGCTGCCTACAATGAGCAGTTCTTC. Protein product: CASSALAAYNEQFF.

This chain uses TRBV7-7 with TRBJ2-7; D perhaps matches TRBD2 (5 bases). V shed 11 bases and J shed 5 bases, with 19 bases lying between them. The CDR3 totals 13 residues. Germline V CDR1 and CDR2: SSHAT, FNYEAQ (reference sequence). The CDR3 DNA sequence: TGTGCCGTAGGGAACACCCTAGCCCACGAGCAGTACTTC. It yields the protein CAVGNTLAHEQYF.

The rearrangement links TRBV19 to TRBJ2-3; 9 bases fit TRBD2. V was clipped by 9 bases and J by 1 base; unmatched bases: 11. Germline loops: CDR1 LNHDA, CDR2 SQIVND (reference sequence). CDR3 size: 16 residues. The CDR3 region is CASRDAVAGGTDTQYF. Here the CDR3 DNA reads TGTGCCAGCCGTGACGCGGTAGCGGGGGGCACAGATACGCAGTATTTT.

The gene calls are TRBV19 and TRBJ1-1; D gene unclear. The CDR3 runs 11 residues. The V and J ends lost 6 bases and 0 bases respectively, with 2 bases between them. Germline assignment: CDR1 LNHDA and CDR2 SQIVND (reference sequence). CDR3 sequence (DNA): TGTGCCAGTAGCCTGAACACTGAAGCTTTCTTT. Translation gives CASSLNTEAFF.

This sequence joins TRBV2 and TRBJ2-1, with D possibly being TRBD1 or TRBD2 (5 bases each). V was shortened by 6 bases and J by 9 bases, with 12 bases between the two germline ends. The length of the CDR3 is 12 residues. The germline CDR1 and CDR2 sequences are SNHLY and FYNNEI. Written as DNA, the CDR3 is TGTGCCAGCAGGACCGGGGCCGGTGAGCAGTTCTTC. The encoded protein is CASRTGAGEQFF.

The V gene is TRBV27, the J gene TRBJ1-2, with D uncertain. V was clipped by 3 bases and J by 2 bases, with 7 bases between them. Per germline, CDR1 MNHEY and CDR2 SMNVEV (reference sequence). This CDR3 has 13 residues. The CDR3 here is CASSFTENYGYTF. The CDR3, as DNA: TGTGCCAGCAGTTTTACGGAGAACTATGGCTACACCTTC.

This chain joins TRBV10-3 and TRBJ2-5; D may be TRBD2 (6 bases). The DNA matches TRBJ2-7 better at its end, which makes the J call doubtful. CDR1 is ENHRY and CDR2 is SYGVKD in the germline V gene. This CDR3 region has 12 residues. The CDR3 nucleotides read TGTGCCATCAATGGGGGGAGTTACGAGCAGTACTTC. Residues: CAINGGSYEQYF.